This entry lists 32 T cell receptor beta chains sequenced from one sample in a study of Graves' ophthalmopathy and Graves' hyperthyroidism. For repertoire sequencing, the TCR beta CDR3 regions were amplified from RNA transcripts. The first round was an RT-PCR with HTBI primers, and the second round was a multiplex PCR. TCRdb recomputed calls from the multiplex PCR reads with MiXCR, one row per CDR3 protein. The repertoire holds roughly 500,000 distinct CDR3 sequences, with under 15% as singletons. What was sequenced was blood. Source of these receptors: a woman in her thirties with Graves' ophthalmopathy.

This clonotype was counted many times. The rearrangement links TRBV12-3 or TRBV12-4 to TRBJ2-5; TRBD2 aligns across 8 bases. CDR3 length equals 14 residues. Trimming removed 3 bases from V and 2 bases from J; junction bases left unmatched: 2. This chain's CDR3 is CASSFLAGQETQYF. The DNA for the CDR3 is TGTGCCAGCAGTTTCTTAGCGGGGCAAGAGACCCAGTACTTC.

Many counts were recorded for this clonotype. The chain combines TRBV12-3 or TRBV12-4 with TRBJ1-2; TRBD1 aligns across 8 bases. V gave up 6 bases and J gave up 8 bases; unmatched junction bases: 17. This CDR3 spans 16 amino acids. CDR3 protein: CASSLQSRGPSVGYTF. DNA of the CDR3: TGTGCCAGCAGCTTACAATCCAGGGGGCCGAGTGTCGGCTACACCTTC.

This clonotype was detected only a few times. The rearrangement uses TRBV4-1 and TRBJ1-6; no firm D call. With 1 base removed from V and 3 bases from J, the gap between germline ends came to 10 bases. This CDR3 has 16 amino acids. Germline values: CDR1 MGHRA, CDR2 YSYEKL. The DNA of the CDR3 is TGCGCCAGCAGCCAAGTTGTCCAGCTCTATAATTCACCCCTCCACTTT. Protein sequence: CASSQVVQLYNSPLHF.

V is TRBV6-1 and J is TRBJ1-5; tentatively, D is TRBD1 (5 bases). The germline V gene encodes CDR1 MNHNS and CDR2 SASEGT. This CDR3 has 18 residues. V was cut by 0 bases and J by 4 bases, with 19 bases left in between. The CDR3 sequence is CASSEALLGGWKNQPQHF. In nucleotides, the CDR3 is TGTGCCAGCAGTGAAGCGCTTCTGGGGGGGTGGAAGAATCAGCCCCAGCATTTT.

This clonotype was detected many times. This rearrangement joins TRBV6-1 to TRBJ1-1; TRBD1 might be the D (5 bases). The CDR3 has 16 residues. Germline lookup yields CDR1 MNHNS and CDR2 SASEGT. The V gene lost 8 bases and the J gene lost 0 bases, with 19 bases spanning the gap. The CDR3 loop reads CASGGDAYSLNTEAFF. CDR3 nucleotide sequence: TGTGCCAGCGGCGGGGACGCTTACTCCTTGAACACTGAAGCTTTCTTT.

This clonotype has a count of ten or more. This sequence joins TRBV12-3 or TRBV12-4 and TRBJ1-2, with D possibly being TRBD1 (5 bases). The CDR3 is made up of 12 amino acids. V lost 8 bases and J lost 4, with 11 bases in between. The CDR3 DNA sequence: TGTGCCAGCGCCGGGACTGCCTATGGCTACACCTTC. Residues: CASAGTAYGYTF.

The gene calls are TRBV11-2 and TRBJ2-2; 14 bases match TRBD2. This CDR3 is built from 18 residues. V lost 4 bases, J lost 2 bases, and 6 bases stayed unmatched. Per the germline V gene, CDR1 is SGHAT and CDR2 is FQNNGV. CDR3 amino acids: CASSWRLAGGHNTGELFF. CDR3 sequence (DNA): TGTGCCAGCAGCTGGAGACTAGCGGGGGGGCACAACACCGGGGAGCTGTTTTTT.

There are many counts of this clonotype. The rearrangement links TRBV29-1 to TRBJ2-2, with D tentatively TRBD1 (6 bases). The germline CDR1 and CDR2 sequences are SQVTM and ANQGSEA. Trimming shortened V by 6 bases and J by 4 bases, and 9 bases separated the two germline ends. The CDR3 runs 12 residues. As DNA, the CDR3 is TGCAGCGTCGGACAGAGCACCGGGGAGCTGTTTTTT. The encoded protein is CSVGQSTGELFF.

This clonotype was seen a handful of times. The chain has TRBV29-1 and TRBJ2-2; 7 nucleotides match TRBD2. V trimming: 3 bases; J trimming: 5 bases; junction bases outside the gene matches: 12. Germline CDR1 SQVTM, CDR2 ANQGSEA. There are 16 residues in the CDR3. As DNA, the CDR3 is TGCAGCGTTGAGCCCCTTGGCAGGGAGGGAACCGGGGAGCTGTTTTTT. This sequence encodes CSVEPLGREGTGELFF.

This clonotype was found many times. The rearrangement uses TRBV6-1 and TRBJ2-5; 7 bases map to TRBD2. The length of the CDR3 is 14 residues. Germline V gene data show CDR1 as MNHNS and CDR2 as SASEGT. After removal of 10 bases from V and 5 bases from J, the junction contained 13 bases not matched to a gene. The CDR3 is CAIQEGGGEETQYF. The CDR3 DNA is TGTGCCATCCAAGAGGGCGGGGGAGAGGAGACCCAGTACTTC.

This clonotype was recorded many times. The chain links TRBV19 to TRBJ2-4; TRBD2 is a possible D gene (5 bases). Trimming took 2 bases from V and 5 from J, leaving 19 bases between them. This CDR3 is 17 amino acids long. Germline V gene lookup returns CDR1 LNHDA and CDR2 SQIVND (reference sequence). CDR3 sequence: CASSILPEGLGENIQYF. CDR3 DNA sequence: TGTGCCAGTAGTATATTGCCCGAGGGCCTTGGCGAAAACATTCAGTACTTC.

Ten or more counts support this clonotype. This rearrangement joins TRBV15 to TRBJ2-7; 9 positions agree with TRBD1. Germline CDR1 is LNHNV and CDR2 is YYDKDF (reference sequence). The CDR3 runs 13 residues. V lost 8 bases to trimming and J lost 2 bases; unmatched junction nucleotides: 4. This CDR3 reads CATRDRVTYEQYF. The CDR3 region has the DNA TGTGCCACCCGGGACAGGGTAACCTACGAGCAGTACTTC. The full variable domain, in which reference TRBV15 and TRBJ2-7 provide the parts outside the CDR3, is DAMVIQNPRYQVTQFGKPVTLSCSQTLNHNVMYWYQQKSSQAPKLLFHYYDKDFNNEADTPDNFQSRRPNTSFCFLDIRSPGLGDTAMYLCATRDRVTYEQYFGPGTRLTVT.

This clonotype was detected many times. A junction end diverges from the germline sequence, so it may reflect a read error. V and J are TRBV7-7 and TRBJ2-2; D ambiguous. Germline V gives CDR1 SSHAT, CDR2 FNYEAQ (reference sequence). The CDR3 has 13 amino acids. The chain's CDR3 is CASSFASTGELFF. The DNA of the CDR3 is TGTGCTAGCAGCTTCGCCTCCACCGGGGAGCTGTTTTTT.

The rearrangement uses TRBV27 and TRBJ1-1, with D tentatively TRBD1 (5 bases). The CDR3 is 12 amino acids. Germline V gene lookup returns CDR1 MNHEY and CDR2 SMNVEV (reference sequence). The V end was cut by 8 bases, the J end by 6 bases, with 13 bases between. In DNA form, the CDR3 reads TGTGCCAGCGGGACCCGGGGGGCTGAAGCTTTCTTT. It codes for CASGTRGAEAFF.

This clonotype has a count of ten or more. The CDR3: CASSLWGVNTGELFF. CDR3 nucleotides: TGTGCCAGCAGTTTATGGGGGGTAAACACCGGGGAGCTGTTTTTT. The chain joins TRBV27 to TRBJ2-2; the D gene is possibly TRBD2 (6 bases). Germline CDR1 is MNHEY and CDR2 is SMNVEV (reference sequence). The CDR3 totals 15 residues. The V end was cut by 1 base, the J end by 2 bases, with 8 bases between.

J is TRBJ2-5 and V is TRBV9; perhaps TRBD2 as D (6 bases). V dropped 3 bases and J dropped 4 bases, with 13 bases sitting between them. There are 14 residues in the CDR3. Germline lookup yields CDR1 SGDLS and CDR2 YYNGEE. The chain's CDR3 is CASSAAVGGETQYF. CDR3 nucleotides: TGTGCCAGCAGCGCCGCCGTGGGGGGAGAGACCCAGTACTTC. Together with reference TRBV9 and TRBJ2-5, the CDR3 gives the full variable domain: DSGVTQTPKHLITATGQRVTLRCSPRSGDLSVYWYQQSLDQGLQFLIQYYNGEERAKGNILERFSAQQFPDLHSELNLSSLELGDSALYFCASSAAVGGETQYFGPGTRLLVL.

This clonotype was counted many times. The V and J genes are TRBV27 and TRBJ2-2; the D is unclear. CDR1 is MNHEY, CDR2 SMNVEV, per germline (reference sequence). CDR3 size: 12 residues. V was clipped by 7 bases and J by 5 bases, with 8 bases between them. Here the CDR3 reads CASTSPTGELFF. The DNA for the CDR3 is TGTGCCAGCACCTCCCCTACCGGGGAGCTGTTTTTT.

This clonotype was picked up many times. CDR3 residues: CASTIRGLQPQHF. Written as DNA, the CDR3 is TGTGCCAGCACCATACGGGGTCTTCAGCCCCAGCATTTT. The V gene is TRBV28, the J gene TRBJ1-5, with D unresolved. Germline V gene lookup returns CDR1 MDHEN and CDR2 SYDVKM. The CDR3 is 13 amino acids. V was trimmed by 7 bases and J by 6 bases, leaving 13 bases between them.

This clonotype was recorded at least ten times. This CDR3 is CASSLIGELFF. For the CDR3, the DNA is TGTGCCAGCAGCTTAATCGGGGAGCTGTTTTTT. V gene TRBV11-2 combines with J gene TRBJ2-2; D gene ambiguous. The CDR3 has 11 amino acids. V lost 2 bases and J 7 bases, leaving 2 bases between the germline ends. Per germline, CDR1 SGHAT and CDR2 FQNNGV.

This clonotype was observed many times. The CDR3 bases are TGTGCCAGCAGTTGGTGGAGGGTCAATCAGCCCCAGCATTTT. It translates to CASSWWRVNQPQHF. The chain uses TRBV2 and TRBJ1-5; D remains ambiguous. The germline V and J ends were trimmed by 5 bases and 3 bases, with 11 bases remaining between them. Germline CDR1 reads SNHLY; CDR2 reads FYNNEI. CDR3 length: 14 amino acids.

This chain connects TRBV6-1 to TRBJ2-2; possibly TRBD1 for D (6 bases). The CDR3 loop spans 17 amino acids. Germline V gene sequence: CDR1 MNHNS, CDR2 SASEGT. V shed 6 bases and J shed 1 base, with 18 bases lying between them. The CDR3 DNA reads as TGTGCCAGCAGGGAATTTTTCTCAGGGGAGAACACCGGGGAGCTGTTTTTT. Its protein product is CASREFFSGENTGELFF.

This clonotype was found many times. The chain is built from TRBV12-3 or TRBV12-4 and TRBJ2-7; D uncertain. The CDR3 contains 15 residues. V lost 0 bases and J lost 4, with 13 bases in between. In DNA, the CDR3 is TGTGCCAGCAGTTTAGCCGTCGGGCTGAAATACGAGCAGTACTTC. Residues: CASSLAVGLKYEQYF.

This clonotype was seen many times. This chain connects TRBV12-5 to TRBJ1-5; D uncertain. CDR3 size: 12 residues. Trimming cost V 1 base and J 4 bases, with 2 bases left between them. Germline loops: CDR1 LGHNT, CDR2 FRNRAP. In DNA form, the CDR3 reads TGTGCTAGTGGTTTGGATAATCAGCCCCAGCATTTT. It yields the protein CASGLDNQPQHF. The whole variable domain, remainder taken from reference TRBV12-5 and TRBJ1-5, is DARVTQTPRHKVTEMGQEVTMRCQPILGHNTVFWYRQTMMQGLELLAYFRNRAPLDDSGMPKDRFSAEMPDATLATLKIQPSEPRDSAVYFCASGLDNQPQHFGDGTRLSIL.

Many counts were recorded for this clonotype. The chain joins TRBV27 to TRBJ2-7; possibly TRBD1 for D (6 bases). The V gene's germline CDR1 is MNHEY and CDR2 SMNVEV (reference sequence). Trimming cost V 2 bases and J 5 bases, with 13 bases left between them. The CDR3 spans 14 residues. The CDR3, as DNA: TGTGCCAGCAGTTTAACGGGACAATCCCACGAGCAGTACTTC. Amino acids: CASSLTGQSHEQYF.

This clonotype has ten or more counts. CDR3 region: CASSPDIPTEAFF. The CDR3 DNA is TGCGCCAGCAGCCCGGACATTCCCACTGAAGCTTTCTTT. This sequence joins TRBV5-1 and TRBJ1-1, with D possibly matching TRBD1 (5 bases). Germline V gene sequence: CDR1 SGHRS, CDR2 YFSETQ. Trimming left V 4 bases short and J 4 bases short, with 11 bases between. The CDR3 length is 13 residues.

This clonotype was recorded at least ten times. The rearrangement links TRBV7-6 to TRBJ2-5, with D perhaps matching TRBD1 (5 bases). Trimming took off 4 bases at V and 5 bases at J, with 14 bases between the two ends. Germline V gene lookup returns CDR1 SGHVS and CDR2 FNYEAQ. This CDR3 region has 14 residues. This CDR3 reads CASSWGAPLETQYF. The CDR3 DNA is TGTGCCAGCAGCTGGGGCGCGCCTCTGGAGACCCAGTACTTC.

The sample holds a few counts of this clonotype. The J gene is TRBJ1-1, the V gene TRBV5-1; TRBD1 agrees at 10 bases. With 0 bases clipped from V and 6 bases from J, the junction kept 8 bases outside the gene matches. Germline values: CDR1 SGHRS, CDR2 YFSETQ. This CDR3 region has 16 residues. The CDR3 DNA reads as TGCGCCAGCAGCTTGGCCTCGACAGGGGGCTTGTCTGAAGCTTTCTTT. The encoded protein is CASSLASTGGLSEAFF.

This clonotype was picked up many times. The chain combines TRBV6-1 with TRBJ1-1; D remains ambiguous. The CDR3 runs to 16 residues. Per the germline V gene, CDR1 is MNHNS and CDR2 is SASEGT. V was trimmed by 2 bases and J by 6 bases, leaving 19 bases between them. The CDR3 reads CASSEPTRGMTAEAFF. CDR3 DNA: TGTGCCAGCAGTGAACCTACCCGAGGGATGACGGCTGAAGCTTTCTTT.

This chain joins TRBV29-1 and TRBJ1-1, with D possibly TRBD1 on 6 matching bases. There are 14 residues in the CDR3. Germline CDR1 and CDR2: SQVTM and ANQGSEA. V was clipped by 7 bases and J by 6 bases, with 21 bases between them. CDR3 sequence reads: CSAEVGGLISEAFF. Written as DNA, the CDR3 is TGCAGCGCCGAGGTGGGGGGCCTAATCTCTGAAGCTTTCTTT.

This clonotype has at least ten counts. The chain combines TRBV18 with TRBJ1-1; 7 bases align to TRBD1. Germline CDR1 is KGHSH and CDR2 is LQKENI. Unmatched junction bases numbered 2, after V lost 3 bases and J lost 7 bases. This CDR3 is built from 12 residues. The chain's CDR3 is CASSPTGSEAFF. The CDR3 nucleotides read TGTGCCAGCTCACCGACAGGGAGTGAAGCTTTCTTT.

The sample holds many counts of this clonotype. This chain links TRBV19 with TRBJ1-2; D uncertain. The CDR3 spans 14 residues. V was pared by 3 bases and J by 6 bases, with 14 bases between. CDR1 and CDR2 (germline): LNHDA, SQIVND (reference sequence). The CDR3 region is CASSILGSLDGYTF. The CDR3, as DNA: TGTGCCAGTAGTATTTTAGGCAGCTTGGATGGCTACACCTTC.

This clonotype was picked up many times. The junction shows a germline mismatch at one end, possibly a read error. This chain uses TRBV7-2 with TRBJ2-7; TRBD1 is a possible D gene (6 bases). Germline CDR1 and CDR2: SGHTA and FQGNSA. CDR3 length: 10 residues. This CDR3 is CASRSQGLHF. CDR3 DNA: TGTGCCAGCAGGTCTCAGGGGTTACACTTC.